One TCR beta chain is described in this entry. The sample originates from a study of blood T cell repertoires in COVID-19. Study overall: From the United States, Italy and Spain came samples of acute and convalescent COVID-19. Sample material is recorded as cDNA or gDNA derived from T cells, B-cell-depleted T cells, or PBMCs.

CDR1 is GTSNPN, CDR2 SVGIG, per germline (reference sequence). With V trimmed by 2 bases and J by 5 bases, 1 base remained unmatched. The CDR3 covers 13 residues. Per the original data handling: Estimation of nucleated cell counts relied on the amplification of reference gene primers. Clones were read by immunoSEQ multiplex PCR, and TCRdb kept only the in-frame ones, dropping some. V and J calls and clone size are as listed in that table; D and trimming were resolved from the DNA. The profile shows 200,000 to 250,000 clones, over 75% of them singletons. The chain uses TRBV30 and TRBJ2-2; 8 bases map to TRBD1. Sequencing used peripheral blood. The TCR originated in a man aged 35-49 years with active or convalescent COVID-19. The CDR3 loop is CAWSRQGTGELFF. CDR3 nucleotides: TGTGCCTGGAGTCGACAGGGGACCGGGGAGCTGTTTTTT. The full variable domain, with the rest looked up from reference TRBV30 and TRBJ2-2, is SQTIHQWPATLVQPVGSPLSLECTVEGTSNPNLYWYRQAAGRGLQLLFYSVGIGQISSEVPQNLSASRPQDRQFILSSKKLLLSDSGFYLCAWSRQGTGELFFGEGSRLTVL.